A single sample is the source of the 19 T cell receptor beta chains below, sequenced in a study of T-cell reconstitution after alpha-beta-depleted transplantation in children. Library preparation (for TCRbeta) was performed with unique molecular identifiers. MiXCR, applied by TCRdb to the PCR reads, yields one record per CDR3 protein. The data contain 750,000 to 950,000 distinct CDR3 sequences, roughly 15% of them seen just once; the ten biggest clones take up just under 5%. The starting material was PBMCs, mostly from graft donor cells, obtained 360 days after TCRalphabeta/CD19-depleted stem cell transplant. These receptors all come from a male patient younger than 18 who had a stem cell transplant for acute lymphoblastic leukemia, so the T cells may come from the graft donor.

This clonotype was counted ten times or more. J is TRBJ1-2 and V is TRBV15; maybe TRBD1 (5 bases). The germline gives CDR1 LNHNV, CDR2 YYDKDF (reference sequence). V lost 0 bases and J lost 5, with 7 bases in between. The CDR3 length is 13 residues. The CDR3, as DNA: TGTGCCACCAGCAGAGATAGGGGTTATGGCTACACCTTC. Its protein is CATSRDRGYGYTF.

The V gene is TRBV9, the J gene TRBJ2-2; 8 positions agree with TRBD2. CDR1 and CDR2 (germline): SGDLS, YYNGEE. The CDR3 runs 17 residues. The V and J ends lost 5 bases and 4 bases, in that order; junction bases with no gene match: 13. CDR3 DNA: TGTGCCAGCAGTCTCTACCGGGGACTAGTAAGCACCGGGGAGCTGTTTTTT. Amino acids: CASSLYRGLVSTGELFF.

A few counts support this clonotype. The V gene is TRBV29-1, the J gene TRBJ2-7; 15 nucleotides line up with TRBD2. The CDR3 sequence is 14 residues long. Germline CDR1 reads SQVTM; CDR2 reads ANQGSEA. V shed 4 bases and J 6 bases; nucleotides not matched to a gene: 4. CDR3 residues: CSVALGLAGGEQYF. As DNA, the CDR3 is TGCAGCGTTGCCTTGGGACTAGCGGGAGGCGAGCAGTACTTC.

The J gene is TRBJ2-3, the V gene TRBV10-3; perhaps TRBD2 as D (5 bases). Germline loops: CDR1 ENHRY, CDR2 SYGVKD. With 7 bases removed from V and 2 bases from J, the gap between germline ends came to 10 bases. This CDR3 has 13 amino acids. In DNA, the CDR3 is TGTGCCATCAATGGAGGTGTCACAGATACGCAGTATTTT. Its protein is CAINGGVTDTQYF.

This clonotype showed up just a few times. The V and J genes are TRBV20-1 and TRBJ2-2, with D perhaps TRBD1 (6 bases). The CDR3 covers 16 residues. Germline-derived CDR1 and CDR2 are DFQATT and SNEGSKA (reference sequence). V was clipped by 3 bases and J by 4 bases, with 18 bases between them. The CDR3 loop is CSASSRGPLSTGELFF. CDR3 coding DNA: TGCAGTGCTAGCTCCAGGGGTCCCCTTAGCACCGGGGAGCTGTTTTTT.

A few counts support this clonotype. The chain carries TRBV4-1 and TRBJ2-3; D unclear. The CDR3 is made up of 14 amino acids. Germline V gene lookup returns CDR1 MGHRA and CDR2 YSYEKL. V shed 3 bases and J shed 6 bases, with 13 bases lying between them. The CDR3 here is CASSHGPGRDTQYF. Written as DNA, the CDR3 is TGCGCCAGCAGCCACGGACCAGGACGGGATACGCAGTATTTT.

Note on this clonotype: A much more abundant neighbour one base away suggests this may be a read error. The chain joins TRBV5-6 to TRBJ2-7; 8 bases map to TRBD2. CDR1 and CDR2 (germline): SGHDT, YYEEEE. This CDR3 has 14 amino acids. CDR3: CAISKGLVSYEQYF. DNA for the CDR3: TGTGCCATCAGCAAGGGACTAGTTTCCTACGAGCAGTACTTC.

This clonotype was seen more than once but under ten times. The rearrangement joins TRBV15 to TRBJ2-5; the match to TRBD2 covers 7 bases. The V and J ends lost 5 bases and 2 bases, in that order; junction bases with no gene match: 5. The CDR3 has 14 amino acids. CDR1 is LNHNV and CDR2 is YYDKDF in the germline V gene (reference sequence). CDR3 residues: CATSSTSEQETQYF. DNA for the CDR3: TGTGCCACCAGCTCCACTAGCGAACAAGAGACCCAGTACTTC. Using reference TRBV15 and TRBJ2-5 for the parts outside the CDR3, the full variable domain is DAMVIQNPRYQVTQFGKPVTLSCSQTLNHNVMYWYQQKSSQAPKLLFHYYDKDFNNEADTPDNFQSRRPNTSFCFLDIRSPGLGDTAMYLCATSSTSEQETQYFGPGTRLLVL.

V gene TRBV4-1 combines with J gene TRBJ2-7; 10 bases align to TRBD2. This CDR3 comprises 18 residues. Germline V gene data show CDR1 as MGHRA and CDR2 as YSYEKL. The V and J ends lost 1 base and 3 bases, in that order; junction bases with no gene match: 12. This chain's CDR3 is CASSQGEVAGGFFYEQYF. The CDR3 DNA follows: TGCGCCAGCAGCCAAGGAGAGGTAGCGGGAGGCTTTTTCTACGAGCAGTACTTC.

This clonotype was seen at least ten times. The chain employs TRBV24-1 and TRBJ2-1; 8 bases agree with TRBD2. V dropped 7 bases and J dropped 4; count of bases not matched to a gene: 11. Germline assignment: CDR1 KGHDR and CDR2 SFDVKD. The CDR3 runs 16 residues. Here the CDR3 reads CATRGSRQREYNEQFF. DNA for the CDR3: TGTGCCACCAGGGGGTCTAGGCAGCGGGAGTACAATGAGCAGTTCTTC.

This clonotype came up a few times. V is TRBV10-2 and J is TRBJ1-5; D remains ambiguous. V was clipped by 8 bases and J by 0 bases, with 11 bases between them. The CDR3 covers 14 residues. CDR1 and CDR2 (germline): WSHSY, SAAADI. The DNA for the CDR3 is TGCGCCAGCGACGATATTTATAGCAATCAGCCCCAGCATTTT. Its translation is CASDDIYSNQPQHF.

The chain has TRBV24-1 and TRBJ2-2; D uncertain. Germline V lookup: CDR1 KGHDR, CDR2 SFDVKD. The CDR3 covers 13 residues. Trimming left V 5 bases short and J 4 bases short, with 7 bases between. The DNA of the CDR3 is TGTGCCACCAGTGCATCCATCACCGGGGAGCTGTTTTTT. Amino acids: CATSASITGELFF.

V is TRBV6-5 and J is TRBJ2-1; D is perhaps TRBD1 (5 bases). CDR1 MNHEY and CDR2 SVGAGI come from the germline V gene. CDR3 length: 15 residues. Trimming removed 2 bases at V and 4 bases at J, with 12 bases between. As DNA, the CDR3 is TGTGCCAGCAGTTACGAAACAGGTCCTTACAATGAGCAGTTCTTC. Protein product: CASSYETGPYNEQFF.

This clonotype occurred a few times. The genes are TRBV20-1 and TRBJ1-3; D remains ambiguous. Trimming pared 7 bases from V and 7 bases from J, leaving 11 bases between. Germline V gene sequence: CDR1 DFQATT, CDR2 SNEGSKA (reference sequence). The CDR3 extends over 11 amino acids. The CDR3 region is CSVEGWNTIYF. CDR3 coding DNA: TGCAGTGTAGAGGGTTGGAACACCATATATTTT.

This clonotype was picked up many times. The genes are TRBV7-6 and TRBJ2-3, with D unresolved. The length of the CDR3 is 12 residues. Per germline, CDR1 SGHVS and CDR2 FNYEAQ. The germline V and J ends were trimmed by 2 bases and 5 bases, with 5 bases remaining between them. CDR3 residues: CASSLSEDTQYF. CDR3 nucleotide sequence: TGTGCCAGCAGCTTATCTGAAGATACGCAGTATTTT. Based on the CDR3 plus reference TRBV7-6 and TRBJ2-3, the full variable domain is GAGVSQSPRYKVTKRGQDVALRCDPISGHVSLYWYRQALGQGPEFLTYFNYEAQQDKSGLPNDRFSAERPEGSISTLTIQRTEQRDSAMYRCASSLSEDTQYFGPGTRLTVL.

This clonotype occurred a few times. This rearrangement joins TRBV5-5 to TRBJ1-6; no definite D call. Per the germline V gene, CDR1 is SGHKS and CDR2 is YYEKEE (reference sequence). The CDR3 covers 11 residues. Trimming took 3 bases from V and 8 from J, leaving 3 bases between them. Written as DNA, the CDR3 is TGTGCCAGCAGCTCGGATTCACCCCTCCACTTT. Translating it yields CASSSDSPLHF.

The rearrangement uses TRBV15 and TRBJ2-2; 8 positions match TRBD2. Germline assignment: CDR1 LNHNV and CDR2 YYDKDF (reference sequence). The CDR3 covers 17 residues. V was clipped by 0 bases and J by 5 bases; unmatched bases: 8. The CDR3: CATSRDNWLAGTGELFF. The CDR3 region has the DNA TGTGCCACCAGCAGAGATAATTGGCTAGCGGGTACCGGGGAGCTGTTTTTT.

The V call is TRBV6-1, the J call TRBJ2-1; TRBD2 is a possible D gene (5 bases). V was cut by 7 bases and J by 12 bases, with 19 bases left in between. CDR3 size: 13 residues. Germline V gives CDR1 MNHNS, CDR2 SASEGT. CDR3 loop: CASTRHPVEGQFF. DNA of the CDR3: TGTGCCAGCACTCGTCATCCCGTTGAGGGGCAGTTCTTC.

The chain links TRBV12-3 or TRBV12-4 to TRBJ2-3; 13 positions agree with TRBD2. Germline trimming cut 7 bases from V and 4 bases from J; bases unmatched to any gene: 5. This CDR3 is 15 amino acids long. The CDR3 region has the DNA TGTGCCAGCACCAAACTAGCGGGAGGGTCAGATACGCAGTATTTT. This translates into CASTKLAGGSDTQYF.